Presented here are 18 T cell receptor beta chains from one specimen sequenced in a study of T cells in Graves' hyperthyroidism and ophthalmopathy. The TCR beta CDR3 regions underwent amplification using RNA transcripts as the source. Initially, a first-round RT-PCR of the TCR CDR3 employed the HTBI primer set. TCRdb analysed the multiplex PCR reads with MiXCR anew, one entry per CDR3 protein. The data hold a few hundred thousand distinct CDR3 sequences, with about 16% observed a single time. Sequencing input: blood. The receptors were gathered from a woman under 40 with Graves' ophthalmopathy.

This clonotype was detected many times. The chain links TRBV20-1 to TRBJ2-1; either TRBD1 or TRBD2 may fit D (5 bases each). The CDR3 is 14 residues long. V was cut by 2 bases and J by 3 bases, with 11 bases left in between. CDR1 is DFQATT, CDR2 SNEGSKA, per germline (reference sequence). This CDR3 reads CSARRGQGYNEQFF. The CDR3 DNA sequence: TGCAGTGCTAGACGGGGCCAGGGCTACAATGAGCAGTTCTTC.

This clonotype was picked up many times. In DNA form, the CDR3 reads TGTGCCAGCAGTTTTGACAGGGTTAAAGGTGGCTACACCTTC. This codes for CASSFDRVKGGYTF. V usage is TRBV28 and J usage is TRBJ1-2; 7 bases are a match to TRBD1. With 3 bases clipped from V and 7 bases from J, the junction kept 8 bases outside the gene matches. Germline CDR1 reads MDHEN; CDR2 reads SYDVKM. This CDR3 is 14 amino acids long.

This clonotype was detected many times. This chain joins TRBV20-1 and TRBJ2-2; the D gene is possibly TRBD2 (6 bases). Trimming took off 0 bases at V and 7 bases at J, with 15 bases between the two ends. Germline CDR1 is DFQATT and CDR2 is SNEGSKA (reference sequence). This CDR3 is 15 amino acids long. CDR3: CSARDRDSLGGELFF. The CDR3 region has the DNA TGCAGTGCTAGAGATCGGGACTCTCTCGGCGGGGAGCTGTTTTTT.

This clonotype was seen many times. The CDR3 sequence: CASSQTHTQETQYF. The CDR3 coding sequence is TGTGCCAGCAGCCAGACACATACCCAAGAGACCCAGTACTTC. The chain is built from TRBV6-1 and TRBJ2-5; D gene ambiguous. The V gene lost 6 bases and the J gene lost 1 base, with 12 bases spanning the gap. The length of the CDR3 is 14 residues. Germline-derived CDR1 and CDR2 are MNHNS and SASEGT.

This clonotype has a count of ten or more. This CDR3 reads CASSLGVMNTEAFF. CDR3 coding DNA: TGCGCCAGCAGCTTGGGTGTCATGAACACTGAAGCTTTCTTT. This chain connects TRBV5-1 to TRBJ1-1; unclear D gene. Germline values: CDR1 SGHRS, CDR2 YFSETQ. V lost 0 bases, J lost 0 bases, and 6 bases lay in between. The CDR3 totals 14 residues. Full variable domain (missing parts from reference TRBV5-1 and TRBJ1-1): KAGVTQTPRYLIKTRGQQVTLSCSPISGHRSVSWYQQTPGQGLQFLFEYFSETQRNKGNFPGRFSGRQFSNSRSEMNVSTLELGDSALYLCASSLGVMNTEAFFGQGTRLTVV.

The sample holds many counts of this clonotype. CDR3 in amino acids: CSASPRTRLTDTQYF. The CDR3 DNA sequence: TGCAGTGCTAGCCCTCGGACTAGACTAACAGATACGCAGTATTTT. This chain uses TRBV20-1 with TRBJ2-3, with 7 bases aligning to TRBD2. The V gene end was trimmed by 3 bases and the J gene end by 3 bases; junction bases not matched to a gene: 9. This CDR3 is 15 amino acids long. Germline V lookup: CDR1 DFQATT, CDR2 SNEGSKA (reference sequence).

There are many counts of this clonotype. V usage is TRBV12-3 or TRBV12-4 and J usage is TRBJ2-4; possibly TRBD2 for D (6 bases). This CDR3 comprises 15 residues. V shed 5 bases and J shed 0 bases, with 11 bases lying between them. The CDR3 region is CASSVLGGAKNIQYF. The CDR3 DNA reads as TGTGCCAGCAGTGTCCTCGGGGGAGCCAAAAACATTCAGTACTTC.

The chain joins TRBV24-1 to TRBJ1-1, with unresolved D. This CDR3 is 12 amino acids long. V dropped 7 bases and J dropped 1 base, with 6 bases sitting between them. Germline CDR1 KGHDR, CDR2 SFDVKD. The CDR3 spells CATSTGNTEAFF. Written as DNA, the CDR3 is TGTGCCACCAGCACGGGGAACACTGAAGCTTTCTTT.

The sample holds one count of this clonotype. The gene calls are TRBV6-1 and TRBJ2-7, with TRBD1 identical over 7 bases. This CDR3 has 14 amino acids. CDR1 MNHNS and CDR2 SASEGT come from the germline V gene. V lost 5 bases and J lost 0; bases outside the gene matches: 4. CDR3 sequence (DNA): TGTGCCAGCAGTAGCCGGACAGGCTCCTACGAGCAGTACTTC. It codes for CASSSRTGSYEQYF.

This clonotype showed up many times. The chain employs TRBV28 and TRBJ2-3, with D possibly matching TRBD1 (5 bases). The V end lost 5 bases, the J end lost 3 bases, and 12 bases lay between the germline ends. The CDR3 is 14 residues long. Looked up from germline, CDR1 is MDHEN and CDR2 is SYDVKM. The CDR3 DNA follows: TGTGCCAGCAGTCCCAGGGCAATGACAGATACGCAGTATTTT. This encodes CASSPRAMTDTQYF.

This clonotype showed up just a few times. The chain employs TRBV28 and TRBJ1-2, with D possibly being TRBD1 (5 bases). Germline CDR1 reads MDHEN; CDR2 reads SYDVKM. V was trimmed by 3 bases and J by 8 bases, leaving 16 bases between them. The CDR3 runs 14 residues. The CDR3 loop is CASSFPAGGEGYTF. CDR3 nucleotides: TGTGCCAGCAGTTTTCCGGCCGGGGGGGAAGGCTACACCTTC.

This clonotype appeared many times. The gene calls are TRBV7-3 and TRBJ2-1; D is uncertain. Germline V gives CDR1 SGHTA, CDR2 FQGTGA. Trimming removed 2 bases at V and 5 bases at J, with 7 bases between. The CDR3 has 13 amino acids. In DNA, the CDR3 is TGTGCCAGCAGCTTACCCCCAAACAATGAGCAGTTCTTC. It translates to CASSLPPNNEQFF.

This clonotype was detected many times. V usage is TRBV20-1 and J usage is TRBJ1-5; D possibly corresponds to TRBD1 (6 bases). This CDR3 is built from 14 residues. Germline values: CDR1 DFQATT, CDR2 SNEGSKA (reference sequence). The ends were cut back, 8 bases at V and 0 bases at J, with 14 bases in the middle. The CDR3 DNA follows: TGCAGTACAAACAGGGCCGATAGCAATCAGCCCCAGCATTTT. Translating it yields CSTNRADSNQPQHF.

This clonotype came up once. The chain links TRBV7-9 to TRBJ2-2; TRBD2 aligns across 13 bases. The ends lost 0 bases at V and 5 bases at J; junction bases unmatched: 9. The germline V gene encodes CDR1 SEHNR and CDR2 FQNEAQ (reference sequence). There are 19 residues in the CDR3. CDR3 sequence (DNA): TGTGCCAGCAGCTTAGCTCTCGGACTAGCGGGAGCAAGGACCGGGGAGCTGTTTTTT. Translation: CASSLALGLAGARTGELFF.

The chain employs TRBV2 and TRBJ1-1; possible D gene TRBD1, 5 bases. The CDR3 is made up of 15 amino acids. Deletions cut 4 bases from V and 10 bases from J, with 22 bases between. Germline V lookup: CDR1 SNHLY, CDR2 FYNNEI. The CDR3 loop is CASSGVDGRGVRAFF. DNA of the CDR3: TGTGCCAGCAGTGGGGTGGACGGACGGGGGGTGAGAGCTTTCTTT. The whole variable domain, remainder taken from reference TRBV2 and TRBJ1-1, is EPEVTQTPSHQVTQMGQEVILRCVPISNHLYFYWYRQILGQKVEFLVSFYNNEISEKSEIFDDQFSVERPDGSNFTLKIRSTKLEDSAMYFCASSGVDGRGVRAFFGQGTRLTVV.

This clonotype was detected many times. J is TRBJ2-7 and V is TRBV5-5; 9 nucleotides agree with TRBD2. The J segment lost 0 bases and the V segment lost 2 bases, leaving 0 bases of the junction unmatched. This CDR3 is built from 14 residues. Germline CDR1 is SGHKS and CDR2 is YYEKEE (reference sequence). The CDR3: CASSFSGGSYEQYF. As DNA, the CDR3 is TGTGCCAGCAGCTTTAGCGGGGGCTCCTACGAGCAGTACTTC.

The chain joins TRBV6-4 to TRBJ2-3, with D perhaps TRBD1 (6 bases). The germline V gene has CDR1 MRHNA and CDR2 SNTAGT. The CDR3 spans 15 residues. V gave up 0 bases and J gave up 4 bases, with 11 bases separating them. As DNA, the CDR3 is TGTGCCAGCAGTGACTCGAGTACAGGGTCAGATACGCAGTATTTT. It codes for CASSDSSTGSDTQYF.

This chain links TRBV29-1 with TRBJ2-7; D is ambiguous. Germline CDR1 and CDR2: SQVTM and ANQGSEA. The CDR3 length is 13 residues. V was pared by 6 bases and J by 7 bases, with 19 bases between. The CDR3 DNA reads TGCAGCGTGCAAAACGCGTTGTCTGGAGAGCAGTACTTC. Its protein is CSVQNALSGEQYF.